This paragraph reports one T cell receptor (beta chain). This specimen comes from a study of blood T cell repertoires in COVID-19. The table came from immunoSEQ multiplex PCR; TCRdb's copy has only in-frame clones and leaves some out. The data hold 390,000 or so clones, with roughly 89% observed a single time. V dropped 2 bases and J dropped 2 bases, with 7 bases sitting between them. CDR1 is MNHEY, CDR2 SVGEGT, per germline. The CDR3 consists of 14 residues. Before being deemed recovered, Cohort 3 donors had two negative PCRs, clearance, or symptom resolution. Sequenced: PBMCs or T cells enriched from blood (not recorded which). The clonotype was recovered from a woman in her forties or fifties who had recovered from COVID-19. The chain has TRBV6-2 or TRBV6-3 and TRBJ2-1; tentative D call: TRBD2 (5 bases). CDR3 nucleotide sequence: TGTGCCAGCAGTTACGACGGGGCCTACAATGAGCAGTTCTTC. Encoded protein: CASSYDGAYNEQFF.